This T cell receptor (beta chain) was sequenced for a study of CD8 T cells in ankylosing spondylitis. Study-level points and caveats: As for the disease-linked clones, they showed a CD8+ phenotype and occurred at relatively low frequencies in peripheral blood. Clones linked to disease were reported to show significant enrichment in matched ankylosing spondylitis synovial fluid. Some of the motif variants had earlier been found in reactive arthritis patients' fluid and blood. Blood from ankylosing spondylitis patients appeared to carry a characteristic roughly 8-variant TCR beta motif.

Trimming removed 3 bases at V and 10 bases at J, with 10 bases between. The CDR3 length is 12 residues. CDR1 and CDR2 (germline): SGHTA, FQGNSA. This clonotype has only a few counts. The antigen remains undetermined. Quantitative 5'-RACE was performed with molecular barcodes, and it yielded the TCR beta libraries. TCRdb re-called the 5' RACE reads with MiXCR, one entry per CDR3 protein. The sample contains hundreds of thousands of distinct CDR3 sequences, 26% of which appear only once. J is TRBJ2-1 and V is TRBV7-2; no reliable D call. Material: blood, either unsorted or a sorted T cell fraction (not recorded which). The sequence derives from a male donor with ankylosing spondylitis. The CDR3 region is CASSFQSYEQFF. As DNA, the CDR3 is TGTGCCAGCAGCTTTCAATCGTACGAGCAGTTCTTC.